This T cell receptor beta chain stems from a study of CD8 T cells in Susac syndrome. The RNA, roughly 0.45 to 1 ug, was put through reverse transcription using random hexamers. Each CDR3 protein is one row after TCRdb ran MiXCR on the immunoSEQ multiplex PCR reads. Of a few hundred thousand distinct CDR3 sequences in the sample, approximately 89% were seen once. This CDR3 is 15 amino acids long. With 0 bases removed from V and 3 bases from J, the gap between germline ends came to 11 bases. Germline V gives CDR1 SGDLS, CDR2 YYNGEE. The chain carries TRBV9 and TRBJ2-3, with D possibly matching TRBD2 (6 bases). The sample taken for sequencing was CD8+ T cells from PBMCs. The receptor was isolated from a human donor with multiple sclerosis. CDR3 coding DNA: TGTGCCAGCAGCGTAGAAGGAGGGGTAACAGATACGCAGTATTTT. It specifies CASSVEGGVTDTQYF.